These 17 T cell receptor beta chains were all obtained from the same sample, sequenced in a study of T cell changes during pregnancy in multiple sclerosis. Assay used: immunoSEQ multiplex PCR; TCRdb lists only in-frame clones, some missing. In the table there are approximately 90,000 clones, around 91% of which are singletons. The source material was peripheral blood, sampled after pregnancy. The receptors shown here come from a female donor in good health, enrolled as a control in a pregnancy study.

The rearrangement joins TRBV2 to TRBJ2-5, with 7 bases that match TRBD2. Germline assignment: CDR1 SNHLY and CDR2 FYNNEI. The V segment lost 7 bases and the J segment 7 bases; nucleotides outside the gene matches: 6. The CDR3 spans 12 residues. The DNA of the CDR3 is TGTGCCAGCACGGGAGCGGGATTGACCCAGTACTTC. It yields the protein CASTGAGLTQYF. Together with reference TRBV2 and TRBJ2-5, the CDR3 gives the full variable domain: EPEVTQTPSHQVTQMGQEVILRCVPISNHLYFYWYRQILGQKVEFLVSFYNNEISEKSEIFDDQFSVERPDGSNFTLKIRSTKLEDSAMYFCASTGAGLTQYFGPGTRLLVL.

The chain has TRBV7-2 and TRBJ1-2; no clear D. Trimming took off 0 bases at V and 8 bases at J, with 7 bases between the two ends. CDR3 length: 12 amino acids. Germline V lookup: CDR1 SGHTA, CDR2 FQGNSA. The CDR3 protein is CASSLALLGYTF. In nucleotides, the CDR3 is TGTGCCAGCAGCTTAGCCCTTTTAGGCTACACCTTC.

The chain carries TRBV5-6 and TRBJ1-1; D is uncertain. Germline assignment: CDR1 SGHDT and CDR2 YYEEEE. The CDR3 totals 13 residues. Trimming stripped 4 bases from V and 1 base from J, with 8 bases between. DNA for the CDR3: TGTGCCAGCAGCCTCCGGAGGAACACTGAAGCTTTCTTT. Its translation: CASSLRRNTEAFF. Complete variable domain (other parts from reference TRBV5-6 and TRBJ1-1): DAGVTQSPTHLIKTRGQQVTLRCSPKSGHDTVSWYQQALGQGPQFIFQYYEEEERQRGNFPDRFSGHQFPNYSSELNVNALLLGDSALYLCASSLRRNTEAFFGQGTRLTVV.

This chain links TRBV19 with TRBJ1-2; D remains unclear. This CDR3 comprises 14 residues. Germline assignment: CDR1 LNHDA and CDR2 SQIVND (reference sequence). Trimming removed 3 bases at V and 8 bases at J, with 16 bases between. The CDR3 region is CASSILGPAEGYTF. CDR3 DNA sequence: TGTGCCAGTAGTATTCTGGGCCCCGCTGAGGGCTACACCTTC.

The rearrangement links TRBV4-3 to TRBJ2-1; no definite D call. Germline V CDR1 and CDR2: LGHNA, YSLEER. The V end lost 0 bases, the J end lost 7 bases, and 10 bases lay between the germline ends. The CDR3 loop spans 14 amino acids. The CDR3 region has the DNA TGCGCCAGCAGCCAAGAGTCAACTATGAATGAGCAGTTCTTC. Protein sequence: CASSQESTMNEQFF.

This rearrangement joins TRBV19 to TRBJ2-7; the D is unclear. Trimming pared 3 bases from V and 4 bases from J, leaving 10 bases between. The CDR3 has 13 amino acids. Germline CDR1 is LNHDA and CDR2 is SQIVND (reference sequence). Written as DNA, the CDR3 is TGTGCCAGTAGTATTGGGCTTAGTTACGAGCAGTACTTC. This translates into CASSIGLSYEQYF.

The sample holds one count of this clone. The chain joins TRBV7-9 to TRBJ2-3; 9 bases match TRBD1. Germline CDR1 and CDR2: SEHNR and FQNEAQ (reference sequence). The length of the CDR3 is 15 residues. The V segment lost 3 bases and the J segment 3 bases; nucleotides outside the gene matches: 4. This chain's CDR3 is CASSFVGQGTDTQYF. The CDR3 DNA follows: TGTGCCAGCAGCTTTGTGGGACAGGGTACAGATACGCAGTATTTT.

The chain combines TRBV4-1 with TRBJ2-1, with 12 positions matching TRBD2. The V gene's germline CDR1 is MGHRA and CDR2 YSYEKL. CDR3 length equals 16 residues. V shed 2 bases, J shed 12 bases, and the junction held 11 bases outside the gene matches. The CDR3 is CASSQSGLAGPSGQFF. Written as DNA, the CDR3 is TGCGCCAGCAGCCAATCAGGACTAGCGGGGCCATCAGGGCAGTTCTTC.

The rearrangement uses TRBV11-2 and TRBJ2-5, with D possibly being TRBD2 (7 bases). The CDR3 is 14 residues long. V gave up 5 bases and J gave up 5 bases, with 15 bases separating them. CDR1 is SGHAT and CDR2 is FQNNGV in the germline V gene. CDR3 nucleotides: TGTGCCAGCAGCCGCTCGGGGGGCGGCGAGACCCAGTACTTC. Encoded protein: CASSRSGGGETQYF.

The CDR3 nucleotides are TGTGCCAGCACAGGGTTTGTTGGAAACACCATATATTTT. Amino acid sequence: CASTGFVGNTIYF. The chain links TRBV25-1 to TRBJ1-3, with D maybe TRBD1 (5 bases). Trimming cost V 7 bases and J 3 bases, with 10 bases left between them. The CDR3 has 13 residues. CDR1 is MGHDK, CDR2 SYGVNS, per germline.

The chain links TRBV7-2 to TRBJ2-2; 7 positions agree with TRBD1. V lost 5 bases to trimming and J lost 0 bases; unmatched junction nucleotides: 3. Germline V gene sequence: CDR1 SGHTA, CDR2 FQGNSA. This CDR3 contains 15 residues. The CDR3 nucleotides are TGTGCCAGCAGCCCCGGACAGGCGAACACCGGGGAGCTGTTTTTT. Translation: CASSPGQANTGELFF.

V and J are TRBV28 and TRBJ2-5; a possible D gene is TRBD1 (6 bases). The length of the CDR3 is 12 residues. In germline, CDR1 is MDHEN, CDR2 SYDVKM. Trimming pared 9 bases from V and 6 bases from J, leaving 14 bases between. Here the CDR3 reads CASNRVGKTQYF. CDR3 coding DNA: TGTGCCAGTAACAGGGTTGGGAAGACCCAGTACTTC.

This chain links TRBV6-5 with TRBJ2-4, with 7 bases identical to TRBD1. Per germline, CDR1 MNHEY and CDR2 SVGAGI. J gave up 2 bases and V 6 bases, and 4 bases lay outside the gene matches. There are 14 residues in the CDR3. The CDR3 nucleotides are TGTGCCAGCAGCCGACAGGGATCCAAAAACATTCAGTACTTC. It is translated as CASSRQGSKNIQYF.

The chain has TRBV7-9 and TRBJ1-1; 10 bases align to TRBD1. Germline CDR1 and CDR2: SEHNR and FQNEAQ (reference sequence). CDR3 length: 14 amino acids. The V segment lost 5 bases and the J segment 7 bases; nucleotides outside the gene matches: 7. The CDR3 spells CASSGGTGAGEAFF. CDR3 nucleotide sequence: TGTGCCAGCAGCGGGGGGACAGGGGCGGGTGAAGCTTTCTTT.

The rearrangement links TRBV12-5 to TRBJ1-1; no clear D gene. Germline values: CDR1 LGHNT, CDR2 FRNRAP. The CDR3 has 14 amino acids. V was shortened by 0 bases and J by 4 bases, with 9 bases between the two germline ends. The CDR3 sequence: CASGLVGGVTEAFF. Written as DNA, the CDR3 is TGTGCTAGTGGTTTGGTAGGTGGAGTCACTGAAGCTTTCTTT.

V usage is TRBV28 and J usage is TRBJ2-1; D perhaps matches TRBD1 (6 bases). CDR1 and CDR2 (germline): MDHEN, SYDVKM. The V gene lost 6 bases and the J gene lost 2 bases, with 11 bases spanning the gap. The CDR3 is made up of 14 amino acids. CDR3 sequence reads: CASRYRATYNEQFF. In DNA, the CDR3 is TGTGCCAGCAGATACAGGGCCACCTACAATGAGCAGTTCTTC.

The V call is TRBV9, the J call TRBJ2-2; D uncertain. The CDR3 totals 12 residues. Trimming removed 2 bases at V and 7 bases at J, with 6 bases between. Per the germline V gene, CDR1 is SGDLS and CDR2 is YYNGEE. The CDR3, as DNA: TGTGCCAGCAGCGTTTCTAACGGGGAGCTGTTTTTT. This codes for CASSVSNGELFF.